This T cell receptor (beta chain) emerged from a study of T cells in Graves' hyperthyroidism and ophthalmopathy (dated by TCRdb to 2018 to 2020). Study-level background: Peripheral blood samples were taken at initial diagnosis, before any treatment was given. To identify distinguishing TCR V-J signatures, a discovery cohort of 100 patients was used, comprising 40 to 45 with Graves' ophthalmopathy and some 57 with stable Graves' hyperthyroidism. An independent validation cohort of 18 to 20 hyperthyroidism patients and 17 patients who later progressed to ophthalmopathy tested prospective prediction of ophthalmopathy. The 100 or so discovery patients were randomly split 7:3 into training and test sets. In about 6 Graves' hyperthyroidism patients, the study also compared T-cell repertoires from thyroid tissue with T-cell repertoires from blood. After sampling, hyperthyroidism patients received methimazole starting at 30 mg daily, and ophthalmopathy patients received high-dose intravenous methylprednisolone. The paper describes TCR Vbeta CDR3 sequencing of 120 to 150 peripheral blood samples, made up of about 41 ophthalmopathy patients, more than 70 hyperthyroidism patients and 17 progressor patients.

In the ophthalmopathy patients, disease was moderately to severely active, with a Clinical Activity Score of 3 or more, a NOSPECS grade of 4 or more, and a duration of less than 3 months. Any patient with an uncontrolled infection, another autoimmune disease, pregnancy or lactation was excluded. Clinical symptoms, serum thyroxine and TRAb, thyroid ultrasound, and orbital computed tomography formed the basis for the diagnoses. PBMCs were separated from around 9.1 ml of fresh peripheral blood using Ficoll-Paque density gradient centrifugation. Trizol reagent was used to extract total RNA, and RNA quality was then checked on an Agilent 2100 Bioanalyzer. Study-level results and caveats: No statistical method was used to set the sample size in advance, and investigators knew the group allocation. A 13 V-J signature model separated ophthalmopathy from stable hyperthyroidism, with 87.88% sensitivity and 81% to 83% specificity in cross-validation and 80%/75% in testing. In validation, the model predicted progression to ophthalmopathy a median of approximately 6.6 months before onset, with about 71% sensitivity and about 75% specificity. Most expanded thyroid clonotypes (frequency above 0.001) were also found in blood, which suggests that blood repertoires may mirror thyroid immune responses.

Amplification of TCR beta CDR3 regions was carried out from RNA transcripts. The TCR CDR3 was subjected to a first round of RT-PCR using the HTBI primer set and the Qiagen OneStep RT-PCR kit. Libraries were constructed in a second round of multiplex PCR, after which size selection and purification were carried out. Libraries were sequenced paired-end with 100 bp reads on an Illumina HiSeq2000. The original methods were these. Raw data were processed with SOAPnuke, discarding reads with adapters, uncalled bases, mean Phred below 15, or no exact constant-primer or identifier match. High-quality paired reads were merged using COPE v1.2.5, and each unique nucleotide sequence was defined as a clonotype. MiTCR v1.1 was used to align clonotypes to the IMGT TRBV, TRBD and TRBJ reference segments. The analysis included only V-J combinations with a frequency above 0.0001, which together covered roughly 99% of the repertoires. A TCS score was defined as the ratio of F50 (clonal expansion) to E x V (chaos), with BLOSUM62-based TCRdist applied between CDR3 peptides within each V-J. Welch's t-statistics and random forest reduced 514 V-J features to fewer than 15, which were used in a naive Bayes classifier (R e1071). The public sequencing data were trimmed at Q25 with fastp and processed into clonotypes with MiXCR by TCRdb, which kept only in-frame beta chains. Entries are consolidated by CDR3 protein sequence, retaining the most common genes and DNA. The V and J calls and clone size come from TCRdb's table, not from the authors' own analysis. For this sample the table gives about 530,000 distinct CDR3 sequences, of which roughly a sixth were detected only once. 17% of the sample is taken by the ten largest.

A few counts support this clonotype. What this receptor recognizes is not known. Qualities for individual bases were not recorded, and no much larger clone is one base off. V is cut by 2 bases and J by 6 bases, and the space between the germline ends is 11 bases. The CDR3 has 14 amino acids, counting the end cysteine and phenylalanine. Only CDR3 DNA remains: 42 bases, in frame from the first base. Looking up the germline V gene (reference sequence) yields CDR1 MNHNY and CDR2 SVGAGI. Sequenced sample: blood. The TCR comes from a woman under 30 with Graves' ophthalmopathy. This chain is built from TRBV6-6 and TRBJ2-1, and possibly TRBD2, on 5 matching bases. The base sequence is TGTGCCAGCAGTTACGAACCCACTAGCAATGAGCAGTTCTTC. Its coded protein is CASSYEPTSNEQFF.